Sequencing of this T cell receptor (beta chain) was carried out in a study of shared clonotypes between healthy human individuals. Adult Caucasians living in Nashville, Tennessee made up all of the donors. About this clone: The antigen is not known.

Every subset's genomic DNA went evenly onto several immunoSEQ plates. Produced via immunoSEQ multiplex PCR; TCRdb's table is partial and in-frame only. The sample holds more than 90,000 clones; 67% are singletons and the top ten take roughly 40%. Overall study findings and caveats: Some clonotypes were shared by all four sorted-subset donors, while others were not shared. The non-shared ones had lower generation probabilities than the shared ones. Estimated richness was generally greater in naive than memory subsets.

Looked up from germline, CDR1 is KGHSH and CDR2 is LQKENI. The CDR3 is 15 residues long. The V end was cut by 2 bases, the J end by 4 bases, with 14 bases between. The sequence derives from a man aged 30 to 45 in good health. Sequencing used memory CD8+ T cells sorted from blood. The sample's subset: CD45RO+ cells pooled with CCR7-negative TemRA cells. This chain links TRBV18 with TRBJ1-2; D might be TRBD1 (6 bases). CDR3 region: CASSPSQGLTYGYTF. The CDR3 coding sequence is TGTGCCAGCTCACCAAGCCAGGGGCTTACCTATGGCTACACCTTC. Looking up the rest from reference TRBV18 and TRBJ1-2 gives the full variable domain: NAGVMQNPRHLVRRRGQEARLRCSPMKGHSHVYWYRQLPEEGLKFMVYLQKENIIDESGMPKERFSAEFPKEGPSILRIQQVVRGDSAAYFCASSPSQGLTYGYTFGSGTRLTVV.